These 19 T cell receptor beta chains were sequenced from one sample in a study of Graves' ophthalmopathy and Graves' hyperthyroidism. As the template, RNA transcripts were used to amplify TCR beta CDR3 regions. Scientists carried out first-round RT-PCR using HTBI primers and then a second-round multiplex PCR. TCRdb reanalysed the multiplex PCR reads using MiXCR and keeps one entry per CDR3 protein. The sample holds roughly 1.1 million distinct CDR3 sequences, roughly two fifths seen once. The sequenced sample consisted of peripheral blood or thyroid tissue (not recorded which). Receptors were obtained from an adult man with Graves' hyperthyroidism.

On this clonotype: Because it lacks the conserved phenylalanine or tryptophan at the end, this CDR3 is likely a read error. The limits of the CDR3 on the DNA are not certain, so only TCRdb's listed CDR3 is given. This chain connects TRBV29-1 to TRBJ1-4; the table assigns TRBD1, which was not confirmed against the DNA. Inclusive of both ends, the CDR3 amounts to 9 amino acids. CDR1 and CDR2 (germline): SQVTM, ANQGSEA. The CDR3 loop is CSVVWGGHN.

CDR3 bases: TGTGCCAGCAGTCGGGACGTCTCCTACGAGCAGTACTTC. Protein sequence: CASSRDVSYEQYF. The chain carries TRBV6-6 and TRBJ2-7; D could derive from TRBD1 or TRBD2 (5 bases each). V shed 5 bases and J shed 0 bases, with 8 bases lying between them. CDR1 is MNHNY and CDR2 is SVGAGI in the germline V gene (reference sequence). This CDR3 spans 13 amino acids.

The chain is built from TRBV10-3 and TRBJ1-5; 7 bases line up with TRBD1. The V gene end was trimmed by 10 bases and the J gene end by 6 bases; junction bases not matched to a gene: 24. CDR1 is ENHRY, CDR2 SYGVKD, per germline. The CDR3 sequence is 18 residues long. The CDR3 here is CASSRQQPCRQGSQPQHF. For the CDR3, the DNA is TGTGCCAGCAGCCGACAACAACCGTGCCGACAGGGAAGTCAGCCCCAGCATTTT.

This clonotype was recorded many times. CDR3 sequence: CASSEAKTGHLETQYF. CDR3 nucleotide sequence: TGTGCCAGCAGTGAAGCTAAGACAGGGCATTTGGAGACCCAGTACTTC. J is TRBJ2-5 and V is TRBV2, with 7 nucleotides matching TRBD1. In germline, CDR1 is SNHLY, CDR2 FYNNEI. CDR3 size: 16 residues. V shed 0 bases, J shed 5 bases, and the junction held 9 bases outside the gene matches.

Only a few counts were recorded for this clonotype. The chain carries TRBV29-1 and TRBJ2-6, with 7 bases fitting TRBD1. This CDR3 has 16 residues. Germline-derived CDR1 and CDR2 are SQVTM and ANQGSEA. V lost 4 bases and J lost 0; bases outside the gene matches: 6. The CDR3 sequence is CSVVGTDISGANVLTF. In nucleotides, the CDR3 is TGCAGCGTTGTGGGGACAGACATCTCTGGGGCCAACGTCCTGACTTTC.

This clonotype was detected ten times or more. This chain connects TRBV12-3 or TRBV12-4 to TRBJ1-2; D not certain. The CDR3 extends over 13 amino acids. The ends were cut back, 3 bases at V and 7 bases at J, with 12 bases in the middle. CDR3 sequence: CASSFAGVTGYTF. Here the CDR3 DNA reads TGTGCCAGCAGTTTCGCGGGTGTCACTGGCTACACCTTC.

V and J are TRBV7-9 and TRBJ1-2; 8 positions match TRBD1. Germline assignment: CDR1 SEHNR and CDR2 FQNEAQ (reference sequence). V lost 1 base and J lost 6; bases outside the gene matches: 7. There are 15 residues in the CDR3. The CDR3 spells CASSLGWQGAHGYTF. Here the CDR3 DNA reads TGTGCCAGCAGCTTAGGGTGGCAGGGGGCGCATGGCTACACCTTC.

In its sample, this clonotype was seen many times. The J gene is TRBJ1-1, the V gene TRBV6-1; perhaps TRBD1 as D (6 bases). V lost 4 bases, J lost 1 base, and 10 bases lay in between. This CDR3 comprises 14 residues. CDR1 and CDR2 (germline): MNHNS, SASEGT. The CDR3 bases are TGTGCCAGCAGTGCCGCGACAGGGAACACTGAAGCTTTCTTT. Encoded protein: CASSAATGNTEAFF.

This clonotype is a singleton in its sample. CDR3: CASSLRSGTEAFF. The CDR3 nucleotides are TGTGCCAGCAGCTTACGCAGCGGGACTGAAGCTTTCTTT. This chain links TRBV7-3 with TRBJ1-1; no reliable D call. Germline lookup yields CDR1 SGHTA and CDR2 FQGTGA. The CDR3 length is 13 residues. V dropped 2 bases and J dropped 5 bases, with 9 bases sitting between them.

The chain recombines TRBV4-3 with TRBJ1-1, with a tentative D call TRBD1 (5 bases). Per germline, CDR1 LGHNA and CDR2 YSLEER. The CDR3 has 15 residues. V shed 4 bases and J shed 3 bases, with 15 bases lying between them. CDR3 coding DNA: TGCGCCAGCAGCCTAATACTGACAGTCCACACTGAAGCTTTCTTT. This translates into CASSLILTVHTEAFF.

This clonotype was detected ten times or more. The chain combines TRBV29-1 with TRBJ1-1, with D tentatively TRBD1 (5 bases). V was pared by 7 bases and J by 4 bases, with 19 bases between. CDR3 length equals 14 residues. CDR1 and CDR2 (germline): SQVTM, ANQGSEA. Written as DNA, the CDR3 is TGCAGCGCGTCGGTAGGGGCCCTGGGCACTGAAGCTTTCTTT. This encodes CSASVGALGTEAFF.

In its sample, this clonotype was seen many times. CDR3 protein: CASSPRPGELFF. In DNA, the CDR3 is TGTGCCAGCAGCCCTCGTCCCGGGGAGCTGTTTTTT. This chain connects TRBV9 to TRBJ2-2; D is unclear. Per the germline V gene, CDR1 is SGDLS and CDR2 is YYNGEE. V lost 4 bases, J lost 6 bases, and 7 bases lay in between. This CDR3 contains 12 residues.

Here the CDR3 reads CAIRQNPGQGGEKLFF. The CDR3, as DNA: TGTGCCATCAGGCAAAACCCGGGACAGGGTGGTGAAAAACTGTTTTTT. J is TRBJ1-4 and V is TRBV10-3; TRBD1 agrees at 9 bases. The V and J ends lost 6 bases and 7 bases, in that order; junction bases with no gene match: 12. This CDR3 has 16 residues. Looked up from germline, CDR1 is ENHRY and CDR2 is SYGVKD.

DNA for the CDR3: TGCGCCAGCAGCCAACTAGCGGAAGACCAAGAGACCCAGTACTTC. Translating it yields CASSQLAEDQETQYF. The rearrangement uses TRBV4-3 and TRBJ2-5, with 7 bases matching TRBD2. Germline-derived CDR1 and CDR2 are LGHNA and YSLEER. With 2 bases clipped from V and 0 bases from J, the junction kept 3 bases outside the gene matches. The CDR3 has 15 amino acids.

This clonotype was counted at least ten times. CDR3 residues: CASSLAGAKEETQYF. The CDR3 coding sequence is TGTGCCAGCAGTCTAGCGGGGGCGAAGGAAGAGACCCAGTACTTC. V usage is TRBV2 and J usage is TRBJ2-5; 10 nucleotides agree with TRBD2. Per the germline V gene, CDR1 is SNHLY and CDR2 is FYNNEI. V shed 5 bases, J shed 3 bases, and the junction held 6 bases outside the gene matches. CDR3 length: 15 residues.

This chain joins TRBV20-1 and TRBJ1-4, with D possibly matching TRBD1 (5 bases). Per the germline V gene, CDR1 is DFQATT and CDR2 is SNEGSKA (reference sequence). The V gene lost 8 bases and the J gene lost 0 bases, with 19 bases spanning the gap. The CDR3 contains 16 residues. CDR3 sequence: CSTPAGGSTTNEKLFF. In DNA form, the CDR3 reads TGCAGTACCCCAGCGGGGGGATCCACAACTAATGAAAAACTGTTTTTT.

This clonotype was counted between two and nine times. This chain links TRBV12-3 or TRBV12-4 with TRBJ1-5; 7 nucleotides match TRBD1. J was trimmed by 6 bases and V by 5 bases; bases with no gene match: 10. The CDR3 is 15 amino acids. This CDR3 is CASSHSTGFGQPQHF. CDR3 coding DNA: TGTGCCAGCAGTCACTCGACAGGGTTCGGTCAGCCCCAGCATTTT.

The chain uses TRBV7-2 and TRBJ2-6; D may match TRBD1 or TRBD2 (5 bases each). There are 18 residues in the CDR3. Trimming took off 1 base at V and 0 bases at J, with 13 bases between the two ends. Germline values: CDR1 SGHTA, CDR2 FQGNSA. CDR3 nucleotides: TGTGCCAGCAGCTTAGAGTCAGGGAGCCCCTCTGGGGCCAACGTCCTGACTTTC. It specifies CASSLESGSPSGANVLTF.

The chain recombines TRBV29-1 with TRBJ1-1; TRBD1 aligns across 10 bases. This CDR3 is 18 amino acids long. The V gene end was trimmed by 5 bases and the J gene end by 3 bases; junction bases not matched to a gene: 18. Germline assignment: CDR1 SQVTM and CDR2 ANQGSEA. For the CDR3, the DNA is TGCAGCGTTAGGGTAGCAAACCAAGAGACAGGGGGCCACACTGAAGCTTTCTTT. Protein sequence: CSVRVANQETGGHTEAFF. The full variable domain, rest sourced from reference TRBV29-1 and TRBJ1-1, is SAVISQKPSRDICQRGTSLTIQCQVDSQVTMMFWYRQQPGQSLTLIATANQGSEATYESGFVIDKFPISRPNLTFSTLTVSNMSPEDSSIYLCSVRVANQETGGHTEAFFGQGTRLTVV.